The next 25 T cell receptor beta chains were all read from a single sample in a study of blood T cells in healthy people across ages. For the second PCR, which ran for about 7 to 11 cycles, a sample-barcoded 5' primer and a J-beta primer mix were used. TCRdb re-called the 5' RACE reads with MiXCR, one entry per CDR3 protein. The data contain 1.5 million to 2 million distinct CDR3 sequences, approximately 40% of them singletons. The sequencing sample was made of blood. Source of these receptors: a human donor in good health.

The chain employs TRBV6-6 and TRBJ2-7; 9 bases match TRBD1. Matching the DNA end better, TRBJ2-5 makes the J call doubtful. Germline V gene sequence: CDR1 MNHNY, CDR2 SVGAGI (reference sequence). The CDR3 runs to 15 residues. CDR3: CASSYTTGGKETQYF. The CDR3 DNA follows: TGTGCCAGCAGTTACACCACAGGGGGCAAGGAGACCCAGTACTTC.

This clonotype has more than one count but fewer than ten. This sequence joins TRBV7-2 and TRBJ1-6; 8 bases map to TRBD1. The V and J ends lost 3 bases and 13 bases, in that order; junction bases with no gene match: 11. This CDR3 comprises 15 residues. The germline gives CDR1 SGHTA, CDR2 FQGNSA. The CDR3 protein is CASSFETGVISPLHF. The CDR3 DNA reads as TGTGCCAGCAGCTTTGAGACAGGGGTGATATCCCCCCTCCACTTT.

V is TRBV6-5 and J is TRBJ1-6; possible D gene TRBD1, 6 bases. V lost 6 bases and J 8 bases, leaving 14 bases between the germline ends. The CDR3 totals 14 residues. Germline V CDR1 and CDR2: MNHEY, SVGAGI. CDR3 residues: CASSITGRDSPLHF. The CDR3 nucleotides are TGTGCCAGCAGCATCACAGGGAGGGATTCACCCCTCCACTTT.

A few counts support this clonotype. The chain links TRBV20-1 to TRBJ2-7; tentative D call: TRBD2 (5 bases). Germline CDR1 DFQATT, CDR2 SNEGSKA (reference sequence). This CDR3 has 14 amino acids. The V end was cut by 4 bases, the J end by 0 bases, with 13 bases between. CDR3 nucleotides: TGCAGTGCTATGCTAGGAGGTGGCTCCTACGAGCAGTACTTC. Its translation: CSAMLGGGSYEQYF.

This clonotype occurred a few times. This chain connects TRBV5-1 to TRBJ1-2, with D hard to call. The CDR3 runs to 14 residues. The germline gives CDR1 SGHRS, CDR2 YFSETQ. With 0 bases removed from V and 0 bases from J, the gap between germline ends came to 6 bases. The CDR3 nucleotides read TGCGCCAGCAGCTTGGAGCCAGCTAACTATGGCTACACCTTC. Its protein is CASSLEPANYGYTF.

The chain combines TRBV13 with TRBJ1-2, with a possible D match to TRBD1 (5 bases). Germline CDR1 PRHDT, CDR2 FYEKMQ (reference sequence). The CDR3 extends over 14 amino acids. V was shortened by 3 bases and J by 5 bases, with 13 bases between the two germline ends. The CDR3 DNA reads TGTGCCAGCAGCTTGGACACGAGAGGATATGGCTACACCTTC. Its translation is CASSLDTRGYGYTF.

The chain uses TRBV12-3 or TRBV12-4 and TRBJ2-2; 10 nucleotides line up with TRBD1. V was clipped by 11 bases and J by 0 bases; unmatched bases: 9. The CDR3 is made up of 16 amino acids. As DNA, the CDR3 is TGTGCCGGGAAAGACGGGACAGGGGCGAACACCGGGGAGCTGTTTTTT. It specifies CAGKDGTGANTGELFF.

CDR3 coding DNA: TGCGCCAGCAGCCGGGACCGGGACAGTATTTCGTGGGGCTACACCTTC. Encoded protein: CASSRDRDSISWGYTF. The gene calls are TRBV4-1 and TRBJ1-2, with 7 bases matching TRBD1. Germline CDR1 reads MGHRA; CDR2 reads YSYEKL. J gave up 8 bases and V 4 bases, and 16 bases lay outside the gene matches. This CDR3 has 16 amino acids.

The chain is built from TRBV12-3 or TRBV12-4 and TRBJ1-2, with D maybe TRBD1 (5 bases). This CDR3 is 13 amino acids long. Trimming removed 6 bases from V and 3 bases from J, with 11 bases in between. CDR3 loop: CASRRQSHYGYTF. The CDR3 bases are TGTGCCAGCAGAAGACAGTCTCACTATGGCTACACCTTC.

The genes are TRBV7-2 and TRBJ2-3; 8 bases line up with TRBD2. Trimming took 2 bases from V and 4 from J; bases not matched to a gene: 11. The V gene's germline CDR1 is SGHTA and CDR2 FQGNSA. The CDR3 sequence is 17 residues long. The CDR3: CASSLRMGGGHADTQYF. For the CDR3, the DNA is TGTGCCAGCAGCTTAAGAATGGGCGGGGGGCACGCAGATACGCAGTATTTT. The variable domain in full, completed from reference TRBV7-2 and TRBJ2-3, reads GAGVSQSPSNKVTEKGKDVELRCDPISGHTALYWYRQSLGQGLEFLIYFQGNSAPDKSGLPSDRFSAERTGGSVSTLTIQRTQQEDSAVYLCASSLRMGGGHADTQYFGPGTRLTVL.

This clonotype was picked up many times. V usage is TRBV5-1 and J usage is TRBJ1-2; maybe TRBD1 (5 bases). Germline values: CDR1 SGHRS, CDR2 YFSETQ. With 0 bases removed from V and 8 bases from J, the gap between germline ends came to 17 bases. This CDR3 is built from 15 residues. CDR3 nucleotides: TGCGCCAGCAGCTTGGGGCAACGAGGGGTACGCGGCTACACCTTC. Translation gives CASSLGQRGVRGYTF. The full variable domain, completed using reference TRBV5-1 and TRBJ1-2, is KAGVTQTPRYLIKTRGQQVTLSCSPISGHRSVSWYQQTPGQGLQFLFEYFSETQRNKGNFPGRFSGRQFSNSRSEMNVSTLELGDSALYLCASSLGQRGVRGYTFGSGTRLTVV.

This rearrangement joins TRBV4-3 to TRBJ2-5; D remains unclear. Germline CDR1 and CDR2: LGHNA and YSLEER. The CDR3 sequence is 14 residues long. V was pared by 0 bases and J by 0 bases, with 5 bases between. The CDR3 nucleotides read TGCGCCAGCAGCCAAGACAGAGACCAAGAGACCCAGTACTTC. Its protein product is CASSQDRDQETQYF.

This clonotype was seen a few times. At one boundary the junction diverges from the germline segment, which might be a read error. This chain links TRBV5-1 with TRBJ2-1, with 7 bases identical to TRBD2. The germline gives CDR1 SGHRS, CDR2 YFSETQ. CDR3 length equals 14 residues. CDR3 sequence reads: CASSRGDSYNEQFF. CDR3 in DNA: TGTGCCAGCAGCCGGGGGGACTCCTACAATGAGCAGTTCTTC.

This clonotype has only a few counts. CDR3 in amino acids: CATSDQGTGYEQYF. In nucleotides, the CDR3 is TGTGCCACCTCGGATCAGGGGACAGGGTACGAGCAGTACTTC. This sequence joins TRBV6-2 or TRBV6-3 and TRBJ2-5, with 9 bases identical to TRBD1. The J call could be wrong; TRBJ2-7 is a better fit for the DNA end. Per the germline V gene, CDR1 is MNHEY and CDR2 is SVGEGT. The CDR3 is made up of 14 amino acids.

V usage is TRBV5-1 and J usage is TRBJ2-6; D is possibly TRBD2 (7 bases). The CDR3 consists of 17 residues. Germline assignment: CDR1 SGHRS and CDR2 YFSETQ. Trimming removed 4 bases at V and 5 bases at J, with 19 bases between. The CDR3: CASSPTPGGRRANVLTF. The CDR3 DNA reads as TGCGCCAGCAGCCCGACCCCGGGGGGCAGGAGGGCCAACGTCCTGACTTTC.

The rearrangement links TRBV19 to TRBJ2-1; D gene uncertain. The CDR3 totals 8 residues. V was trimmed by 9 bases and J by 10 bases, leaving 4 bases between them. The germline V gene has CDR1 LNHDA and CDR2 SQIVND (reference sequence). CDR3 amino acids: CARREQFF. The CDR3 nucleotides are TGTGCCAGAAGGGAGCAGTTCTTC.

Concerning this clonotype: One base away lies a much larger clone, so this may be a sequencing read error. The rearrangement links TRBV4-3 to TRBJ1-2; 8 bases agree with TRBD1. This CDR3 region has 16 residues. Germline values: CDR1 LGHNA, CDR2 YSLEER. CDR3 DNA: TGCGCCGGCAGCCCATCCCCCAGGGGGCGGCTCTATGGCTACACCTTC. This translates into CAGSPSPRGRLYGYTF.

This CDR3 is CSTGQPTYEQYF. As DNA, the CDR3 is TGTTCGACGGGACAGCCTACCTACGAGCAGTACTTC. The chain carries TRBV28 and TRBJ2-7; 7 bases line up with TRBD1. The CDR3 spans 12 residues. Germline V gene sequence: CDR1 MDHEN, CDR2 SYDVKM.

V gene TRBV5-4 combines with J gene TRBJ2-3, with 12 bases lining up with TRBD2. The germline V gene has CDR1 SGHNT and CDR2 YYREEE (reference sequence). The CDR3 runs 16 residues. Trimming took 4 bases from V and 2 from J; bases not matched to a gene: 5. The CDR3 protein is CASSLTSGGPTDTQYF. The CDR3 DNA sequence: TGTGCCAGCAGCCTGACTAGCGGGGGCCCCACAGATACGCAGTATTTT.

This rearrangement joins TRBV14 to TRBJ1-1, with unresolved D. Germline assignment: CDR1 SGHDN and CDR2 FVKESK. The CDR3 spans 14 residues. The germline V and J ends were trimmed by 0 bases and 12 bases, with 17 bases remaining between them. The CDR3 spells CASSQDKVEGKTFF. The CDR3 bases are TGTGCCAGCAGCCAAGATAAGGTTGAAGGGAAGACTTTCTTT.

The chain joins TRBV20-1 to TRBJ1-2; D possibly corresponds to TRBD1 (5 bases). The CDR3 spans 15 residues. In germline, CDR1 is DFQATT, CDR2 SNEGSKA (reference sequence). Trimming pared 3 bases from V and 2 bases from J, leaving 16 bases between. CDR3: CSASGRGGLNYGYTF. In nucleotides, the CDR3 is TGCAGTGCTAGCGGACGGGGCGGTCTCAACTATGGCTACACCTTC.

This clonotype was seen once. The chain recombines TRBV29-1 with TRBJ2-1, with D perhaps matching TRBD1 (5 bases). Trimming took off 7 bases at V and 15 bases at J, with 16 bases between the two ends. The CDR3 length is 10 residues. Germline V gene sequence: CDR1 SQVTM, CDR2 ANQGSEA. CDR3 sequence: CSAGLQGRFF. The CDR3 DNA follows: TGCAGCGCTGGTCTGCAGGGTCGGTTCTTC.

The chain joins TRBV20-1 to TRBJ2-3, with TRBD1 matching 10 bases. This CDR3 is built from 16 residues. CDR1 and CDR2 (germline): DFQATT, SNEGSKA (reference sequence). With V trimmed by 5 bases and J by 2 bases, 10 bases remained unmatched. The CDR3 region has the DNA TGCAGTGCTCGGCCCTGGACAGGGGGGTTCACAGATACGCAGTATTTT. Translating it yields CSARPWTGGFTDTQYF.

This chain connects TRBV4-1 to TRBJ2-7, with D possibly TRBD2 on 6 matching bases. The V and J ends lost 3 bases and 2 bases respectively, with 11 bases between them. The CDR3 is made up of 14 amino acids. Germline CDR1 is MGHRA and CDR2 is YSYEKL. As DNA, the CDR3 is TGCGCCAGCAGCCAGCACGGGAGACCCTACGAGCAGTACTTC. Its protein is CASSQHGRPYEQYF.

This clonotype was found a few times. The V gene is TRBV29-1, the J gene TRBJ2-1; the D call may be TRBD1 or TRBD2 (5 bases each). Germline V gives CDR1 SQVTM, CDR2 ANQGSEA. The CDR3 totals 15 residues. Trimming shortened V by 4 bases and J by 4 bases, and 17 bases separated the two germline ends. The CDR3 spells CSVVMGEGPYNEQFF. The CDR3 nucleotides read TGCAGCGTTGTAATGGGGGAAGGACCTTACAATGAGCAGTTCTTC.